This TCR beta chain is from a study of cytomegalovirus exposure and HLA in healthy donors. Study-level points and caveats: In vitro, three CMV-associated chains proved specific for CMV antigens.

Here immunoSEQ multiplex PCR was the method, and the copy in TCRdb shows in-frame clones only, minus some. Of about 160,000 clones in the sample, less than 90% were seen once. The CDR3 covers 15 residues. CDR1 is GTSNPN, CDR2 SVGIG, per germline (reference sequence). The V gene lost 7 bases and the J gene lost 5 bases, with 23 bases spanning the gap. With respect to this clone: Its antigen is unknown.

J is TRBJ1-1 and V is TRBV30; maybe TRBD1 (6 bases). The specimen was PBMCs. The receptor's source is a woman aged 18-29 years in good health and CMV-seronegative. The CDR3 loop is CASSPRGRGRTEAFF. The CDR3 region has the DNA TGTGCCTCGTCACCACGAGGCAGGGGACGTACTGAAGCTTTCTTT.